This T cell receptor beta chain was identified during a study of blood T cell repertoires in COVID-19 (dated by TCRdb to 2018 to 2021). Looking at the study overall: Samples from collaborators originated in the United States, Italy and Spain and spanned both the acute and convalescent phases of COVID-19. The samples were drawn from the first 160 participants of the ongoing ImmuneRACE study and from 950 to 1,500 subjects provided by 6 global collaborators. Where HLA class I and class II types were available, the types were taken from metadata supplied by the sample provider, not from assay-based typing. A de-identified subject ID, COVID-19 status, age in years and sex were almost always included in the sample metadata. Deeply sampled blood TCRbeta repertoires from subjects exposed to, actively infected with, or recovered from COVID-19 were included in the dataset. The prospective study material was composed of cDNA or gDNA derived from T cells, B-cell-depleted T cells, or PBMCs. The repertoires were released in a freely available public database intended as a resource for research on the immune response to SARS-CoV-2. What the work shows at the level of the full study, not this receptor alone: How much clinical and demographic metadata was included differed by source and by participant, and the metadata was provided uncurated.

The immunoSEQ Assay, a bias-controlled multiplex PCR, was used to amplify TCRbeta CDR3 regions from genomic DNA. In the authors' own workflow: The number of nucleated cells in each sample was estimated by amplification of reference gene primers within the assay. Sequence reads were collapsed and filtered to measure the absolute abundance of every unique TCRbeta CDR3 rearrangement. For each sample, productive Simpson clonality was calculated as the square root of Simpson's diversity index over productive rearrangements. The clones in this table, taken by TCRdb from immuneACCESS, are in-frame only. Not every clone is retained; where verified, under half of the shortfall comes from an unresolved V gene, and the cause of the rest is unknown. D and trimming were read from the DNA, whereas the V and J calls and clone size are those reported in that table. The sample table lists about 160,000 clones, 80% to 85% of them with a count of one. The ten largest clones add up to nearly 8% of the sample.

Enrolling through a virtual design, the prospective study's participants ranged in age from roughly 18 to 95 years and lived across some 22 United States geographic areas. To assign participants to cohorts, the prospective study relied on clinical history that participants themselves reported in a screening survey and a study questionnaire. ImmuneRACE Cohort 3 recovered participants were defined by two consecutive negative NP/OP PCR tests, healthcare professional clearance, or symptom resolution. Each participant in the prospective study had whole blood, serum and a nasopharyngeal or oropharyngeal swab collected by mobile phlebotomists. Over a 2-month period, participants in the prospective study had the option of providing additional blood draws and questionnaires. Blood samples from the prospective study were shipped frozen or at room temperature prior to DNA extraction. With respect to this clone: Its antigen is currently not known. Base-call qualities are not available, and no considerably larger clone is one nucleotide away.

This TCR derives from a woman in her forties or fifties who had recovered from COVID-19. Sequenced: PBMCs or T cells enriched from blood (not recorded which).

The encoded CDR3 is CASSFLQGLSGVGNEQFF. The DNA sequence is TGTGCCAGCAGCTTCTTACAAGGGCTGTCAGGGGTTGGTAATGAGCAGTTCTTC. The chain links TRBV5-5 with TRBJ2-1; matching of 6 bases hints at TRBD1 as the D gene. CDR1 SGHKS and CDR2 YYEKEE were looked up in the germline V gene (reference sequence). The CDR3 sequence holds 18 residues, the cysteine and phenylalanine included. The sequence is cut down to CDR3 DNA, 54 bases in frame from base 1. The junction carries 25 bases between V and J, which are trimmed by 2 bases and 7 bases respectively.